The 20 T cell receptor beta chains below come from one sample, sequenced in a study of blood T cell repertoires in COVID-19. Libraries were prepared by immunoSEQ multiplex PCR; TCRdb keeps only in-frame clonotypes and omits some of them. This table has 30,000 to 40,000 clones, around 90% appearing once. The sequencing sample was made of peripheral blood. The receptor source for this set is a man between 60 and 75 years old with active COVID-19.

By its share, this clone is large. J is TRBJ2-1 and V is TRBV11-2, with 7 bases fitting TRBD2. The CDR3 sequence is 13 residues long. Germline V gives CDR1 SGHAT, CDR2 FQNNGV. Trimming at V came to 5 bases and at J to 8 bases, leaving 6 bases not matched to a gene. The CDR3 nucleotides are TGTGCCAGCAGCGTAGTGGGGGGGGATGAGCAGTTCTTC. This codes for CASSVVGGDEQFF.

CDR3 sequence (DNA): TGTGCCAGCATATTCGGCCAGGGCTCCTACAATGAGCAGTTCTTC. Its translation: CASIFGQGSYNEQFF. This chain links TRBV2 with TRBJ2-1; D may be TRBD1 (5 bases). Germline-derived CDR1 and CDR2 are SNHLY and FYNNEI. The CDR3 spans 15 residues. V was cut by 7 bases and J by 0 bases, with 13 bases left in between.

The chain employs TRBV5-1 and TRBJ2-3; 7 bases align to TRBD2. CDR3 length equals 15 residues. Germline CDR1 and CDR2: SGHRS and YFSETQ. V shed 1 base and J 2 bases; nucleotides not matched to a gene: 4. For the CDR3, the DNA is TGCGCCAGCAGCTTGCAAGCGGGATACACAGATACGCAGTATTTT. Its protein is CASSLQAGYTDTQYF.

The rearrangement joins TRBV6-5 to TRBJ2-1; 9 nucleotides match TRBD2. Trimming removed 4 bases from V and 7 bases from J; junction bases left unmatched: 8. The CDR3 is 15 residues long. From germline, CDR1 is MNHEY and CDR2 SVGAGI. CDR3 sequence: CASSFRRAGGNEQFF. For the CDR3, the DNA is TGTGCCAGCAGTTTCCGTCGGGCGGGAGGGAATGAGCAGTTCTTC.

The CDR3 sequence: CASSRRDSYEQYF. The CDR3 coding sequence is TGTGCCAGCAGTAGGCGGGACTCCTACGAGCAGTACTTC. The J gene is TRBJ2-7, the V gene TRBV6-6, with D possibly TRBD2 on 6 matching bases. In germline, CDR1 is MNHNY, CDR2 SVGAGI (reference sequence). The germline V and J ends were trimmed by 5 bases and 0 bases, with 8 bases remaining between them. The CDR3 extends over 13 amino acids.

The V call is TRBV27, the J call TRBJ2-7; unclear D gene. This CDR3 region has 13 residues. Trimming removed 5 bases from V and 5 bases from J, with 13 bases in between. The V gene's germline CDR1 is MNHEY and CDR2 SMNVEV (reference sequence). The CDR3 sequence is CASSASGKNEQYF. CDR3 sequence (DNA): TGTGCCAGCAGTGCCTCGGGTAAGAACGAGCAGTACTTC.

This sequence joins TRBV3-1 (or the pseudogene TRBV3-2) and TRBJ2-5, with a possible D match to TRBD2 (6 bases). The CDR3 runs 14 residues. With 1 base removed from V and 7 bases from J, the gap between germline ends came to 13 bases. Germline assignment: CDR1 LGHDT and CDR2 YNNKEL (reference sequence). CDR3 sequence: CASSQAGGKGTQYF. DNA of the CDR3: TGTGCCAGCAGCCAAGCGGGCGGGAAGGGGACCCAGTACTTC.

The V and J genes are TRBV18 and TRBJ1-1; D unresolved. Germline CDR1 reads KGHSH; CDR2 reads LQKENI. Trimming stripped 6 bases from V and 7 bases from J, with 21 bases between. This CDR3 spans 15 amino acids. The CDR3 DNA follows: TGTGCCAGCTCCCAACCGACCCAGACTTCGGGTGAAGCTTTCTTT. It encodes CASSQPTQTSGEAFF.

The V and J genes are TRBV6-5 and TRBJ2-6; D gene ambiguous. The length of the CDR3 is 14 residues. Germline CDR1 MNHEY, CDR2 SVGAGI. Trimming took off 5 bases at V and 0 bases at J, with 5 bases between the two ends. DNA of the CDR3: TGTGCCAGCAGTACAGACTCTGGGGCCAACGTCCTGACTTTC. This translates into CASSTDSGANVLTF.

By sample share, this clone is medium-sized. J is TRBJ2-7 and V is TRBV11-2; 8 bases map to TRBD2. The CDR3 loop spans 14 amino acids. J gave up 3 bases and V 6 bases, and 7 bases lay outside the gene matches. The germline gives CDR1 SGHAT, CDR2 FQNNGV. The CDR3: CASRDPGLDYEQYF. CDR3 DNA: TGTGCCAGCAGAGACCCGGGACTAGACTACGAGCAGTACTTC.

The chain uses TRBV7-9 and TRBJ2-5, with unresolved D. The V end was cut by 0 bases, the J end by 1 base, with 6 bases between. CDR1 is SEHNR, CDR2 FQNEAQ, per germline (reference sequence). The CDR3 totals 14 residues. DNA of the CDR3: TGTGCCAGCAGCTTAGCTTCGGGCCAAGAGACCCAGTACTTC. Translating it yields CASSLASGQETQYF. Full variable domain (remainder filled in from reference TRBV7-9 and TRBJ2-5): DTGVSQNPRHKITKRGQNVTFRCDPISEHNRLYWYRQTLGQGPEFLTYFQNEAQLEKSRLLSDRFSAERPKGSFSTLEIQRTEQGDSAMYLCASSLASGQETQYFGPGTRLLVL.

The chain joins TRBV19 to TRBJ2-1; TRBD2 aligns across 9 bases. V lost 5 bases and J lost 7; bases outside the gene matches: 12. CDR1 is LNHDA and CDR2 is SQIVND in the germline V gene (reference sequence). The CDR3 contains 16 residues. CDR3 nucleotides: TGTGCCAGTAGTGCCCAAGTTGCGGGAGGGCCGAATGAGCAGTTCTTC. Its translation: CASSAQVAGGPNEQFF.

The gene calls are TRBV7-9 and TRBJ2-1, with D perhaps matching TRBD2 (5 bases). The CDR3 has 14 residues. The V end was cut by 1 base, the J end by 7 bases, with 11 bases between. Germline CDR1 is SEHNR and CDR2 is FQNEAQ (reference sequence). The CDR3 sequence: CASSLGGLFNEQFF. The CDR3 DNA is TGTGCCAGCAGCTTAGGAGGACTTTTTAATGAGCAGTTCTTC.

V usage is TRBV10-3 and J usage is TRBJ2-2, with 10 positions matching TRBD1. The V and J ends lost 2 bases and 6 bases, in that order; junction bases with no gene match: 3. Germline CDR1 and CDR2: ENHRY and SYGVKD. CDR3 length: 15 residues. The CDR3 spells CAISERDRGAGELFF. CDR3 sequence (DNA): TGTGCCATCAGTGAGCGGGACAGGGGCGCCGGGGAGCTGTTTTTT.

V usage is TRBV3-1 (or the pseudogene TRBV3-2) and J usage is TRBJ2-1; 9 positions agree with TRBD2. Per the germline V gene, CDR1 is LGHDT and CDR2 is YNNKEL (reference sequence). The CDR3 sequence is 14 residues long. Trimming took 4 bases from V and 9 from J; bases not matched to a gene: 7. CDR3 DNA: TGTGCCAGCAGCCTGGGCGGGAGGGCGAGTGAGCAGTTCTTC. It codes for CASSLGGRASEQFF.

The chain couples TRBV3-1 (or the pseudogene TRBV3-2) to TRBJ2-3, with D tentatively TRBD2 (6 bases). V shed 7 bases and J shed 6 bases, with 26 bases lying between them. CDR3 length: 17 amino acids. The V gene's germline CDR1 is LGHDT and CDR2 YNNKEL (reference sequence). CDR3 in DNA: TGTGCCAGCACTCGGTCCCTAGCGTTTCCCGTTGGGGATACGCAGTATTTT. Encoded protein: CASTRSLAFPVGDTQYF.

V usage is TRBV18 and J usage is TRBJ2-7; perhaps TRBD2 as D (6 bases). V lost 3 bases, J lost 6 bases, and 9 bases lay in between. Germline V lookup: CDR1 KGHSH, CDR2 LQKENI. The CDR3 length is 12 residues. The CDR3 loop reads CASSPPGGEQYF. The DNA of the CDR3 is TGTGCCAGCTCACCCCCCGGGGGCGAGCAGTACTTC.

The gene calls are TRBV5-6 and TRBJ2-7; 8 nucleotides match TRBD1. The CDR3 has 17 residues. The germline V gene has CDR1 SGHDT and CDR2 YYEEEE. J gave up 5 bases and V 0 bases, and 13 bases lay outside the gene matches. CDR3 loop: CASSLAKVAGGAHEQYF. The CDR3 DNA is TGTGCCAGCAGCTTGGCCAAGGTAGCAGGGGGCGCCCACGAGCAGTACTTC.

The chain combines TRBV19 with TRBJ2-7; 8 positions agree with TRBD2. Trimming cost V 0 bases and J 0 bases; bases outside gene matches: 1. Germline CDR1 reads LNHDA; CDR2 reads SQIVND (reference sequence). The CDR3 is 15 residues long. The CDR3 loop reads CASSIDSGTSYEQYF. The CDR3 nucleotides read TGTGCCAGTAGTATAGATAGCGGGACCTCCTACGAGCAGTACTTC.

The chain employs TRBV19 and TRBJ2-7; 8 nucleotides agree with TRBD2. J was trimmed by 2 bases and V by 2 bases; bases with no gene match: 5. Germline V lookup: CDR1 LNHDA, CDR2 SQIVND (reference sequence). The CDR3 sequence is 15 residues long. The CDR3 loop is CASSIKSTSAYEQYF. DNA for the CDR3: TGTGCCAGTAGTATAAAATCGACTAGCGCCTACGAGCAGTACTTC.